The entry that follows covers one TCR beta chain sequence. The CDR3 length is 15 residues. V shed 4 bases and J 1 base; nucleotides not matched to a gene: 6. CDR1 SGHRS and CDR2 YFSETQ come from the germline V gene. The data were obtained in a study of T cells after somatic rescue of genetic block. The assay was immunoSEQ multiplex PCR, and TCRdb's table has in-frame clones only and misses some. The data contain roughly 58,000 clones, roughly 96% of them singletons. V usage is TRBV5-1 and J usage is TRBJ2-3; 7 nucleotides align to TRBD2. The sequencing sample was made of peripheral blood mononuclear cells (PBMCs). The receptor was isolated from a child less than two years old. The CDR3 DNA reads as TGCGCCAGCAGCGTCGGAACTAGCGGCACAGATACGCAGTATTTT. This codes for CASSVGTSGTDTQYF.